These 17 T cell receptor beta chains were all obtained from the same sample, sequenced in a study of blood T cells in healthy people across ages. Using a J-beta primer mix together with a sample-barcoded 5' primer, a second PCR was run for 7 to 11 cycles. TCRdb processed the 5' RACE reads anew with MiXCR; each CDR3 protein has one entry. The repertoire holds approximately 780,000 distinct CDR3 sequences, around 24% seen once, with around 2.9% in the top ten. This same sample was also part of a study on T cells of mothers and their children.

Sequencing used blood. The receptors come from a boy aged 10-17 years in good health.

V and J are TRBV5-1 and TRBJ2-1, with D possibly being TRBD2 (5 bases). Near its end, the DNA agrees better with TRBJ2-7, so the J call may be wrong. Germline V gene lookup returns CDR1 SGHRS and CDR2 YFSETQ. The CDR3 runs to 13 residues. Here the CDR3 DNA reads TGCGCCAGCAGCTTGTGGGGAGTAGGCGAGCAGTACTTC. Translation: CASSLWGVGEQYF.

V and J are TRBV29-1 and TRBJ2-7; 10 nucleotides align to TRBD1. Per germline, CDR1 SQVTM and CDR2 ANQGSEA. Unmatched junction bases numbered 3, after V lost 5 bases and J lost 2 bases. This CDR3 region has 13 residues. The chain's CDR3 is CSVSGQGTYEQYF. The CDR3, as DNA: TGCAGCGTTTCGGGACAGGGGACCTACGAGCAGTACTTC.

The chain recombines TRBV7-2 with TRBJ2-3; D unresolved. Germline V gene sequence: CDR1 SGHTA, CDR2 FQGNSA. The CDR3 has 14 residues. The V and J ends lost 3 bases and 4 bases respectively, with 11 bases between them. CDR3 protein: CASSFQVTSDTQYF. Here the CDR3 DNA reads TGTGCCAGCAGCTTTCAGGTGACCTCAGATACGCAGTATTTT.

The chain links TRBV12-3 or TRBV12-4 to TRBJ2-6; D is possibly TRBD1 (5 bases). This CDR3 region has 19 residues. V was shortened by 6 bases and J by 0 bases, with 21 bases between the two germline ends. The CDR3 coding sequence is TGTGCCAGCAGGCCGAGTGGGGCCGCCGCCAACTCTGGGGCCAACGTCCTGACTTTC. The encoded protein is CASRPSGAAANSGANVLTF.

This chain uses TRBV9 with TRBJ2-7; D is uncertain. Trimming shortened V by 0 bases and J by 4 bases, and 11 bases separated the two germline ends. In germline, CDR1 is SGDLS, CDR2 YYNGEE. This CDR3 comprises 14 residues. As DNA, the CDR3 is TGTGCCAGCAGCGTAGGGGGTACATATTACGAGCAGTACTTC. This gives the protein CASSVGGTYYEQYF.

The rearrangement uses TRBV9 and TRBJ2-3; D gene ambiguous. Trimming removed 8 bases at V and 2 bases at J, with 18 bases between. The CDR3 has 15 residues. The germline V gene has CDR1 SGDLS and CDR2 YYNGEE. The CDR3 loop reads CARPGDADFTDTQYF. The CDR3 DNA reads TGTGCCAGGCCTGGTGACGCAGACTTCACAGATACGCAGTATTTT.

The chain joins TRBV5-1 to TRBJ2-3; D possibly uses TRBD1 or TRBD2 (6 bases each). Between the trimmed V and J ends, which lost 2 bases and 3 bases, there was a span of 16 bases. The germline V gene has CDR1 SGHRS and CDR2 YFSETQ. The CDR3 is made up of 16 amino acids. CDR3 loop: CASSFSGGGKTDTQYF. The DNA of the CDR3 is TGCGCCAGCAGCTTTTCCGGGGGCGGAAAGACAGATACGCAGTATTTT.

As to this clonotype: At one end, the junction sequence differs from germline, possibly due to a read error. The V call is TRBV20-1, the J call TRBJ1-1; the D is unclear. The CDR3 loop spans 15 amino acids. Germline V gives CDR1 DFQATT, CDR2 SNEGSKA (reference sequence). The CDR3 coding sequence is TGCGGTGCTAGCGATCGAGTTGAGCTACGGACTGAAGCTTTCTTT. Protein: CGASDRVELRTEAFF.

This clonotype came up many times. The chain joins TRBV5-1 to TRBJ2-5, with D unresolved. The J call may be in error: the DNA end matches TRBJ2-7 better. CDR3 length equals 13 residues. Germline CDR1 reads SGHRS; CDR2 reads YFSETQ. The CDR3 here is CASSLEGTYEQYF. Here the CDR3 DNA reads TGCGCCAGCAGCTTGGAAGGGACCTACGAGCAGTACTTC.

The chain recombines TRBV30 with TRBJ1-5; TRBD1 is a possible D gene (6 bases). The germline V gene encodes CDR1 GTSNPN and CDR2 SVGIG (reference sequence). The CDR3 is 15 amino acids. Deletions cut 0 bases from V and 6 bases from J, with 15 bases between. The CDR3 reads CAWSVGRGGSQPQHF. CDR3 DNA sequence: TGTGCCTGGAGTGTAGGGCGGGGGGGCAGTCAGCCCCAGCATTTT.

In its sample, this clonotype was seen many times. The chain carries TRBV12-3 or TRBV12-4 and TRBJ2-5; D gene unclear. The CDR3 is 11 amino acids. The V and J ends lost 6 bases and 4 bases respectively, with 6 bases between them. The DNA for the CDR3 is TGTGCCAGCAGCTTTGGAGAGACCCAGTACTTC. It translates to CASSFGETQYF.

The count of this clonotype is one. The chain links TRBV28 to TRBJ1-5, with TRBD1 identical over 7 bases. V lost 5 bases, J lost 5 bases, and 9 bases stayed unmatched. Germline V CDR1 and CDR2: MDHEN, SYDVKM. The CDR3 extends over 15 amino acids. CDR3 amino acids: CASSVRGREDQPQHF. CDR3 bases: TGTGCCAGCAGTGTTAGGGGGCGAGAAGATCAGCCCCAGCATTTT.

The CDR3 reads CASSPSRQVNTGELFF. The CDR3 region has the DNA TGTGCCAGCAGCCCTTCGCGACAGGTCAACACCGGGGAGCTGTTTTTT. The chain joins TRBV12-3 or TRBV12-4 to TRBJ2-2, with D maybe TRBD1 (6 bases). The V gene lost 6 bases and the J gene lost 2 bases, with 16 bases spanning the gap. The CDR3 totals 16 residues.

CDR3 sequence reads: CASSLGSDRTQETQYF. CDR3 DNA sequence: TGCGCCAGCAGCTTGGGCAGCGACAGGACGCAAGAGACCCAGTACTTC. J is TRBJ2-5 and V is TRBV5-1, with D possibly being TRBD1 (6 bases). The ends were cut back, 0 bases at V and 2 bases at J, with 14 bases in the middle. The CDR3 is 16 amino acids. The germline V gene has CDR1 SGHRS and CDR2 YFSETQ. The full variable domain, in which reference TRBV5-1 and TRBJ2-5 provide the parts outside the CDR3, is KAGVTQTPRYLIKTRGQQVTLSCSPISGHRSVSWYQQTPGQGLQFLFEYFSETQRNKGNFPGRFSGRQFSNSRSEMNVSTLELGDSALYLCASSLGSDRTQETQYFGPGTRLLVL.

This clonotype showed up just a few times. This sequence joins TRBV20-1 and TRBJ1-1; D not resolved. V lost 6 bases and J lost 4, with 15 bases in between. There are 13 residues in the CDR3. The germline V gene has CDR1 DFQATT and CDR2 SNEGSKA (reference sequence). In nucleotides, the CDR3 is TGCAGTGCCCCCCAGCCGAGCCTCACTGAAGCTTTCTTT. Encoded protein: CSAPQPSLTEAFF.

This chain joins TRBV7-2 and TRBJ2-2, with no clear D. CDR1 is SGHTA and CDR2 is FQGNSA in the germline V gene. V lost 2 bases, J lost 1 base, and 5 bases lay in between. The CDR3 has 14 residues. CDR3 nucleotides: TGTGCCAGCAGCTTATTGCGGAACACCGGGGAGCTGTTTTTT. Translation: CASSLLRNTGELFF.

This chain joins TRBV15 and TRBJ2-6, with D possibly called TRBD1 or TRBD2 (5 bases each). Germline V gene sequence: CDR1 LNHNV, CDR2 YYDKDF (reference sequence). CDR3 length: 18 residues. Trimming took off 5 bases at V and 0 bases at J, with 17 bases between the two ends. The CDR3 DNA is TGTGCCACCAGCCCCCGGGGCAAGGCGACCTCTGGGGCCAACGTCCTGACTTTC. Protein sequence: CATSPRGKATSGANVLTF.